This T cell receptor (beta chain) was captured by sequencing in a study of cytomegalovirus exposure and HLA in healthy donors. The primer mix had 60 Vbeta and 13 Jbeta primers. Data came from immunoSEQ multiplex PCR; TCRdb stores just in-frame clones and leaves some out. The sample carries approximately 150,000 clones, roughly 66% recorded once. The CDR3 is 12 amino acids. V was trimmed by 6 bases and J by 2 bases, leaving 7 bases between them. The germline gives CDR1 SNHLY, CDR2 FYNNEI. Study-level points and caveats: In vitro, a few CMV-associated chains proved specific for CMV antigens.

This clone was seen just once. Antigen specificity is unknown. V gene TRBV2 combines with J gene TRBJ2-5; D uncertain. The sequencing input was PBMCs. The source of this sequence is a woman aged 18 to 35 in good health and CMV-seronegative. The CDR3 here is CASSSGQETQYF. In nucleotides, the CDR3 is TGTGCCAGCAGCTCAGGTCAAGAGACCCAGTACTTC.